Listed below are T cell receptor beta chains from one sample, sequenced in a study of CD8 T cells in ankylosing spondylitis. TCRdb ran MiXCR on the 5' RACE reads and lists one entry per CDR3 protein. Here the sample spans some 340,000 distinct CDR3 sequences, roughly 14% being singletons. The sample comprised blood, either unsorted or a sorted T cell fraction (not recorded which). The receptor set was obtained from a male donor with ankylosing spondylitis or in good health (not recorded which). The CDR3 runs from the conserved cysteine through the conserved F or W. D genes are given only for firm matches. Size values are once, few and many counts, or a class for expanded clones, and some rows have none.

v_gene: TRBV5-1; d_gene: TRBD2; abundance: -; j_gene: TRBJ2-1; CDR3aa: CASSSGGTSFYNEQFF; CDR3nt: TGCGCCAGCAGCTCCGGGGGGACTAGCTTCTACAATGAGCAGTTCTTC
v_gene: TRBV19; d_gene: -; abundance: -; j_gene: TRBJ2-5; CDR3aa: CASSSRGSNLRETQYF; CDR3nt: TGTGCCAGTAGTTCCCGAGGGTCAAACTTAAGAGAGACCCAGTACTTC
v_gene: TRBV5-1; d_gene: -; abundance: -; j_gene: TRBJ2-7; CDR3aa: CASSLDGDYEQYF; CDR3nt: TGCGCCAGCAGCTTGGACGGCGACTACGAGCAGTACTTC
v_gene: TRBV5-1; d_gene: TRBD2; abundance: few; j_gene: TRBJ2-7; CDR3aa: CASSFQPAGGGYEQYF; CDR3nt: TGCGCCAGCAGCTTCCAGCCAGCGGGGGGGGGCTACGAGCAGTACTTC
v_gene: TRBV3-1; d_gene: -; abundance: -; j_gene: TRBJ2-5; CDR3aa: CASSQVGSRETQYF; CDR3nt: TGTGCCAGCAGCCAAGTTGGGTCCCGAGAGACCCAGTACTTC
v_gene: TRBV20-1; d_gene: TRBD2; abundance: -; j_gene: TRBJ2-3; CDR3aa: CSAIQTSGGSTDTQYF; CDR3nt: TGCAGTGCTATACAGACTAGCGGGGGCAGCACAGATACGCAGTATTTT
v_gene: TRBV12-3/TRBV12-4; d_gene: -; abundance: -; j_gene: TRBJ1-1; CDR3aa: CASTPTVNTEAFF; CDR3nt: TGTGCCAGCACCCCGACGGTGAACACTGAAGCTTTCTTT
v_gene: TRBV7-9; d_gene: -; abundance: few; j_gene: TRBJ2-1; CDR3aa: CASSLAHGGNEQFF; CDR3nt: TGTGCCAGCAGCTTAGCGCACGGGGGCAATGAGCAGTTCTTC
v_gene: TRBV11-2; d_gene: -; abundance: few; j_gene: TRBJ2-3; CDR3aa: CASSLGRQLSDTQYF; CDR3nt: TGTGCCAGCAGCTTAGGACGACAGCTCTCAGATACGCAGTATTTT
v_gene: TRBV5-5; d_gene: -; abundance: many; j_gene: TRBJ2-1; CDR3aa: CASSLDSGLPWYNEQFF; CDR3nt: TGTGCCAGCAGCTTGGATTCAGGCCTCCCCTGGTACAATGAGCAGTTCTTC
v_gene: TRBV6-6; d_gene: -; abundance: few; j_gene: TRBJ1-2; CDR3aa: CASSRDLSYGYTF; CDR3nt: TGTGCCAGCAGCAGGGACCTGAGCTATGGCTACACCTTC
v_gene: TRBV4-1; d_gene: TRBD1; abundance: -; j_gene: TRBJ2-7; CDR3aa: CASSQVGGQGKSYEQYF; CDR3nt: TGCGCCAGCAGCCAAGTTGGGGGACAGGGGAAGTCCTACGAGCAGTACTTC
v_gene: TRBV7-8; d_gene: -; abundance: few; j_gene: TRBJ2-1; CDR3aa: CASSPRVYNEQFF; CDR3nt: TGTGCCAGCAGCCCCAGGGTATACAATGAGCAGTTCTTC
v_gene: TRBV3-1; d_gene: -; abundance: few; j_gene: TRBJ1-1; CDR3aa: CATRTGSNTEAFF; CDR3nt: TGTGCCACCAGAACAGGGTCGAACACTGAAGCTTTCTTT
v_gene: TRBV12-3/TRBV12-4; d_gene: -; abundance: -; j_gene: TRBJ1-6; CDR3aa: CASSPRPGNSPLHF; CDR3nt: TGTGCCAGCAGTCCGAGACCAGGGAATTCACCCCTCCACTTT
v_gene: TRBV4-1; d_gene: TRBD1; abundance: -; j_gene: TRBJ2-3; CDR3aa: CASSQDRQGYDTQYF; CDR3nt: TGCGCCAGCAGCCAAGATCGACAGGGATACGATACGCAGTATTTT
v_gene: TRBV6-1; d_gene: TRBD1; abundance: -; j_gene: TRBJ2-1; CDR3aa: CASSEEAGGFNEQFF; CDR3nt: TGTGCCAGCAGTGAAGAGGCAGGGGGCTTCAATGAGCAGTTCTTC
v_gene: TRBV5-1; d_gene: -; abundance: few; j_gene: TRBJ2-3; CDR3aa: CASDITSGHSTDTQYF; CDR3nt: TGCGCCAGCGACATTACCTCGGGGCATAGCACAGATACGCAGTATTTT
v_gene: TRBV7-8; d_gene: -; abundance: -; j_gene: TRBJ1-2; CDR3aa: CASSPIRLGGYTF; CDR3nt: TGTGCCAGCAGCCCCATTCGCTTAGGAGGCTACACCTTC
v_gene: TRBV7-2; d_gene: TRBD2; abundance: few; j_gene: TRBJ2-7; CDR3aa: CASSSTSGGNYEQYF; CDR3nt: TGTGCCAGCAGCTCAACTAGCGGGGGGAATTACGAGCAGTACTTC
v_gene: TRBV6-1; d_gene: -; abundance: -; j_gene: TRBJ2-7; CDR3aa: CASRPRGSGDRSDEQYF; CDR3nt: TGTGCCAGCAGGCCCAGGGGTTCAGGGGATAGATCGGACGAGCAGTACTTC
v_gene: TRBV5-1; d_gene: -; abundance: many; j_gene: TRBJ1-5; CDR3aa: CASSLDGVSQPQHF; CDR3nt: TGCGCCAGCAGCTTGGATGGGGTGAGCCAGCCCCAGCATTTT
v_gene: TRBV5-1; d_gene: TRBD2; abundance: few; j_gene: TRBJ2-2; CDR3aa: CASRGLLSGSQDTGELFF; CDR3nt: TGCGCCAGCAGGGGACTCCTTAGCGGGAGCCAGGACACCGGGGAGCTGTTTTTT
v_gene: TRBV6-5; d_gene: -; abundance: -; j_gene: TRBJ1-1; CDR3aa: CASSYSVSRNTEAFF; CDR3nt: TGTGCCAGCAGTTACTCTGTCAGCCGCAACACTGAAGCTTTCTTT
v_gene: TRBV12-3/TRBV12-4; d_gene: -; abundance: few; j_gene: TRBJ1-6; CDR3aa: CASSLGPGANSPLHF; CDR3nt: TGTGCCAGCAGTTTAGGCCCAGGGGCTAATTCACCCCTCCACTTT
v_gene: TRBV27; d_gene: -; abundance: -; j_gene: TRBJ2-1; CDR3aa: CASSLSNPSYNEQFF; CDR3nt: TGTGCCAGCAGTCTCAGTAATCCCTCCTACAATGAGCAGTTCTTC
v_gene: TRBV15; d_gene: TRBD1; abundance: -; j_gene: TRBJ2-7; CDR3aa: CATSLSPDRVEQYF; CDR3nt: TGTGCCACCAGCCTATCGCCGGACAGGGTCGAGCAGTACTTC
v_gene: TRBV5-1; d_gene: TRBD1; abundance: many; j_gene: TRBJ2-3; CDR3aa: CASRRDRETDTQYF; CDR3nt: TGCGCCAGCCGCCGGGACAGGGAAACAGATACGCAGTATTTT
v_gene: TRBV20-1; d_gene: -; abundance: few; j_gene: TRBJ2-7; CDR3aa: CSASKVLRSYEQYF; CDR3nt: TGCAGTGCTAGTAAGGTTCTCCGAAGCTACGAGCAGTACTTC
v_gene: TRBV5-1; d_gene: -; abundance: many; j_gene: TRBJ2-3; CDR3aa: CASSLVVTDTQYF; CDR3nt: TGCGCCAGCAGCTTGGTGGTCACAGATACGCAGTATTTT
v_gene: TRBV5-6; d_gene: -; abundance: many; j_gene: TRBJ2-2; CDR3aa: CASSLVSGELFF; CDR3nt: TGTGCCAGCAGCTTAGTTTCCGGGGAGCTGTTTTTT
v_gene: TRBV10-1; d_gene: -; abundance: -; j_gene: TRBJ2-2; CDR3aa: CASRAGVETGELFF; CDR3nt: TGCGCCAGCCGGGCAGGGGTGGAGACCGGGGAGCTGTTTTTT
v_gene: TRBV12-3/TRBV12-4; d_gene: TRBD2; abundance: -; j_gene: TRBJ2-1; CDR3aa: CASSLRGTSHNEQFF; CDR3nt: TGTGCCAGCAGTTTAAGGGGGACTAGCCACAATGAGCAGTTCTTC
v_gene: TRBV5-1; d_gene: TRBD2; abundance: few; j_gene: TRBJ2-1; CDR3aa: CASSLESAGGRGDEQFF; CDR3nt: TGCGCCAGCAGCTTGGAGTCGGCGGGGGGGCGAGGGGATGAGCAGTTCTTC
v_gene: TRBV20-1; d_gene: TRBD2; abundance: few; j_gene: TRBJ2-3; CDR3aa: CSARRREGRDTQYF; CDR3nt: TGCAGTGCTAGAAGGCGGGAGGGCCGAGATACGCAGTATTTT
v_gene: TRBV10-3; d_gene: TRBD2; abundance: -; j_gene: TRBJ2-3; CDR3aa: CAISEGGRASADTQYF; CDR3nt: TGTGCCATCAGTGAAGGCGGGAGGGCCAGCGCAGATACGCAGTATTTT
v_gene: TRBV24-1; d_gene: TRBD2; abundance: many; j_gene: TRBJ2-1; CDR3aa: CATSDPGRGEQFF; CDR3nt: TGTGCCACCAGTGATCCGGGGAGGGGTGAGCAGTTCTTC
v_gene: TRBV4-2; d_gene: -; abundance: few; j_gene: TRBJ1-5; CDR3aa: CASSQPGAGDQPQHF; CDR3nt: TGTGCCAGCAGCCAACCGGGCGCGGGAGATCAGCCCCAGCATTTT
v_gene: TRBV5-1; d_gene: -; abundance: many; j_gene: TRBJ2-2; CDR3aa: CASSLTVDTGELFF; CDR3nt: TGCGCCAGCAGCTTGACAGTAGACACCGGGGAGCTGTTTTTT
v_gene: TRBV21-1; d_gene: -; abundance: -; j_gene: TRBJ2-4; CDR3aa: CACSKGAKGAAKNIQYF; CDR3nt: TGTGCCTGCAGCAAAGGGGCGAAGGGGGCGGCCAAAAACATTCAGTACTTC
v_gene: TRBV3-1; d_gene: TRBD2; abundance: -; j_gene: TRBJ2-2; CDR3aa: CATSMTSGNTGELFF; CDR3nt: TGTGCCACTTCCATGACTAGCGGAAACACCGGGGAGCTGTTTTTT
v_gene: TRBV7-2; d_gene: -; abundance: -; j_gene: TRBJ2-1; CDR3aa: CASSPHASEQFF; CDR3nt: TGTGCCAGCAGCCCCCACGCCAGTGAGCAGTTCTTC
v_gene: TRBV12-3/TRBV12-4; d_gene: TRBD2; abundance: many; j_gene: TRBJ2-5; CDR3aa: CASSTSVTRETQYF; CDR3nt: TGTGCCAGCAGTACTAGCGTGACAAGAGAGACCCAGTACTTC
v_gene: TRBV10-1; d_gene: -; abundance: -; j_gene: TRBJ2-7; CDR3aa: CATSTGDLYEQYF; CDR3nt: TGCGCCACCAGCACCGGCGACCTCTACGAGCAGTACTTC
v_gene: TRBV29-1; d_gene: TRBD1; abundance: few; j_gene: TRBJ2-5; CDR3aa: CSVQAGTGKGETQYF; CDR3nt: TGCAGCGTTCAAGCCGGGACAGGGAAGGGAGAGACCCAGTACTTC
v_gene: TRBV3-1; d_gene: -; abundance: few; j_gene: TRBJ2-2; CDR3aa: CASSQQSPNTGELFF; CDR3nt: TGTGCCAGCAGCCAACAGAGCCCGAACACCGGGGAGCTGTTTTTT
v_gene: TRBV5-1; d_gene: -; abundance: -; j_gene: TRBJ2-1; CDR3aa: CASSLQFGDSYNEQFF; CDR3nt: TGCGCCAGCAGCTTGCAATTCGGAGACTCCTACAATGAGCAGTTCTTC
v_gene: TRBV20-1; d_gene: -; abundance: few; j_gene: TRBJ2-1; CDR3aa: CSASPAYNEQFF; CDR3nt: TGCAGTGCTAGCCCTGCCTACAATGAGCAGTTCTTC
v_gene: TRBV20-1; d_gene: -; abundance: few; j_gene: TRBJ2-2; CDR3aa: CSARGGQGNTGELFF; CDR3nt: TGCAGTGCTAGAGGAGGGCAGGGTAACACCGGGGAGCTGTTTTTT
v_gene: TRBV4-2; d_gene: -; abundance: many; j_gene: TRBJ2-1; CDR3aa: CASSHEGEQFF; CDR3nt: TGTGCCAGCAGCCACGAGGGAGAGCAGTTCTTC